The T cell receptor beta chain under discussion was sequenced for a study of CD8 T cells in Susac syndrome. Study outcomes and limitations: Acknowledgment was made by the study that its TCR sequencing and HLA analysis involved a relatively small number of individuals.

This CDR3 region has 16 residues. The V end was cut by 0 bases, the J end by 5 bases, with 13 bases between. Germline V gene lookup returns CDR1 SEHNR and CDR2 FQNEAQ (reference sequence). The study sequenced TCR beta in blood CD8+ and CD4+ T cells. Control patients had untreated stable or active relapsing-remitting multiple sclerosis by revised McDonald criteria. Random hexamers primed reverse transcription of about 0.45 to 1 ug RNA. TCRdb reanalysed the immunoSEQ multiplex PCR reads using MiXCR and keeps one entry per CDR3 protein. The sample yields about 130,000 distinct CDR3 sequences, around nine tenths seen once. This clonotype was picked up one time. The target antigen is unknown.

The TCR originated in a human donor with multiple sclerosis. The rearrangement links TRBV7-9 to TRBJ1-4; possible D gene TRBD1, 6 bases. Sequencing input: CD8+ T cells from PBMCs. CDR3 nucleotide sequence: TGTGCCAGCAGCTTAGCTAACGACAGGTGGAATGAAAAACTGTTTTTT. This encodes CASSLANDRWNEKLFF.